This T cell receptor (beta chain) was recovered during a study of read filtering for tumor transcriptome and immune sequencing. As for the study in general: Revised staging placed about 8 patients in R-ISS I, about 16 in II, six or seven in III. Per sample, TCR-region reads ranged about 3.5 to 11 million by IR-seq, 85 to 1273 by RNA-seq.

Notes on this clonotype: Its target is unknown. A much larger clone sits a single nucleotide away, making a read error possible.

The germline V gene encodes CDR1 SGHNT and CDR2 YENEEA. With 2 bases removed from V and 7 bases from J, the gap between germline ends came to 14 bases. The CDR3 length is 14 residues. Overall study results and limits: About four fifths of IR-seq clonotypes had a single read, yet these held approximately 3.5% of reads. Even smaller IR-seq throughput identified most shared clonotypes.

The library was built from approximately 400 ng RNA with molecular barcoded adaptors for alpha/delta and beta/gamma chains. MiXCR was run by TCRdb on the reads, yielding one entry per CDR3 protein. The sample has tens of thousands of distinct CDR3 sequences, 20% to 25% seen once. The J gene is TRBJ2-5, the V gene TRBV11-3; D call uncertain. The sequence was obtained from a donor over 35 with multiple myeloma. The sequencing sample was made of a population of CD138-negative cells sorted from bone marrow. The chain's CDR3 is CASSLSTDPGTQYF. In nucleotides, the CDR3 is TGTGCCAGCAGCTTATCGACGGACCCCGGGACCCAGTACTTC.